The 12 T cell receptor beta chains presented below share a single source sample, sequenced in a study of T cells after yellow fever vaccination. One entry per CDR3 protein results from TCRdb running MiXCR on the 5' RACE reads. The sample consists of a few hundred thousand distinct CDR3 sequences, 15% to 20% of them appearing once. The sample in question was PBMCs, obtained before the yellow fever booster vaccination. These receptors were collected from a man aged 18 to 29 who received the YFV17D yellow fever vaccine.

This clonotype was counted only a few times. This chain joins TRBV7-9 and TRBJ2-7; 8 bases match TRBD1. V was clipped by 4 bases and J by 6 bases; unmatched bases: 2. The V gene's germline CDR1 is SEHNR and CDR2 FQNEAQ (reference sequence). The CDR3 has 12 amino acids. CDR3 DNA: TGTGCCAGCAGCTCCACAGGGGGCGAGCAGTACGTC. This encodes CASSSTGGEQYV.

This clonotype has more than one count but fewer than ten. The rearrangement links TRBV6-5 to TRBJ1-2; D is perhaps TRBD1 (5 bases). Trimming left V 2 bases short and J 8 bases short, with 15 bases between. CDR1 and CDR2 from the germline V gene are MNHEY and SVGAGI. This CDR3 contains 14 residues. The chain's CDR3 is CASSYSDRRAGYTF. In DNA, the CDR3 is TGTGCCAGCAGTTACAGTGACAGACGTGCGGGCTACACCTTC.

The chain couples TRBV5-1 to TRBJ1-1, with D unclear. This CDR3 region has 13 residues. Deletions cut 3 bases from V and 3 bases from J, with 9 bases between. Germline CDR1 SGHRS, CDR2 YFSETQ. CDR3 coding DNA: TGCGCCAGCAGCTCTGAGGGCCACACTGAAGCTTTCTTT. This encodes CASSSEGHTEAFF. The full variable domain, with the rest looked up from reference TRBV5-1 and TRBJ1-1, is KAGVTQTPRYLIKTRGQQVTLSCSPISGHRSVSWYQQTPGQGLQFLFEYFSETQRNKGNFPGRFSGRQFSNSRSEMNVSTLELGDSALYLCASSSEGHTEAFFGQGTRLTVV.

This clonotype was observed a few times. The chain links TRBV5-1 to TRBJ2-1; 10 bases align to TRBD2. Germline CDR1 is SGHRS and CDR2 is YFSETQ. This CDR3 spans 14 amino acids. V shed 5 bases and J 4 bases; nucleotides not matched to a gene: 3. The CDR3: CASRETSGYNEQFF. CDR3 DNA: TGCGCCAGCAGAGAGACTAGCGGGTACAATGAGCAGTTCTTC.

The chain is built from TRBV27 and TRBJ2-2, with a possible D match to TRBD1 (5 bases). Trimming took off 3 bases at V and 4 bases at J, with 21 bases between the two ends. This CDR3 contains 18 residues. CDR1 and CDR2 (germline): MNHEY, SMNVEV (reference sequence). CDR3 sequence reads: CASSFVPTGFSTTGELFF. The CDR3, as DNA: TGTGCCAGCAGTTTCGTCCCTACAGGCTTCTCGACCACCGGGGAGCTGTTTTTT.

The chain links TRBV12-3 or TRBV12-4 to TRBJ1-5; D is undetermined. The CDR3 is made up of 16 amino acids. With 1 base removed from V and 4 bases from J, the gap between germline ends came to 14 bases. CDR3 in amino acids: CASSLGSGRINQPQHF. The CDR3 coding sequence is TGTGCCAGCAGTTTAGGTTCCGGCAGAATAAATCAGCCCCAGCATTTT.

In its sample, this clonotype was seen once. This rearrangement joins TRBV7-3 to TRBJ2-1; tentative D call: TRBD2 (6 bases). V gave up 6 bases and J gave up 7 bases, with 16 bases separating them. The germline V gene encodes CDR1 SGHTA and CDR2 FQGTGA. The CDR3 totals 14 residues. CDR3 DNA sequence: TGTGCCAGCAGACCCGAGGGTGGGGGGAATGAGCAGTTCTTC. Its protein product is CASRPEGGGNEQFF. Using reference TRBV7-3 and TRBJ2-1 for the parts outside the CDR3, the full variable domain is GAGVSQTPSNKVTEKGKYVELRCDPISGHTALYWYRQSLGQGPEFLIYFQGTGAADDSGLPNDRFFAVRPEGSVSTLKIQRTERGDSAVYLCASRPEGGGNEQFFGPGTRLTVL.

This clonotype was counted many times. V is TRBV4-1 and J is TRBJ2-6, with D tentatively TRBD2 (6 bases). The CDR3 has 16 residues. Germline CDR1 and CDR2: MGHRA and YSYEKL. V was clipped by 6 bases and J by 4 bases, with 16 bases between them. As DNA, the CDR3 is TGCGCCAGCAGGGAGGCCCGGGGGAACGGGGCCAACGTCCTGACTTTC. It translates to CASREARGNGANVLTF.

V usage is TRBV7-2 and J usage is TRBJ2-5; maybe TRBD1 (6 bases). The length of the CDR3 is 17 residues. V was pared by 4 bases and J by 4 bases, with 22 bases between. Germline V gene lookup returns CDR1 SGHTA and CDR2 FQGNSA. This CDR3 is CASSSWRWGRGGETQYF. The CDR3, as DNA: TGTGCCAGCAGCTCCTGGCGGTGGGGCAGGGGTGGAGAGACCCAGTACTTC. The complete variable domain, with remaining parts taken from reference TRBV7-2 and TRBJ2-5, reads GAGVSQSPSNKVTEKGKDVELRCDPISGHTALYWYRQSLGQGLEFLIYFQGNSAPDKSGLPSDRFSAERTGGSVSTLTIQRTQQEDSAVYLCASSSWRWGRGGETQYFGPGTRLLVL.

Only a few counts were recorded for this clonotype. The V and J genes are TRBV4-1 and TRBJ2-7, with a tentative D call TRBD1 (6 bases). Germline V gives CDR1 MGHRA, CDR2 YSYEKL. V lost 3 bases, J lost 4 bases, and 19 bases lay in between. The CDR3 covers 16 residues. CDR3 sequence reads: CASSHHPDAGEYEQYF. The CDR3 DNA sequence: TGCGCCAGCAGCCACCACCCCGACGCAGGGGAATACGAGCAGTACTTC.

The sample holds a few counts of this clonotype. The chain is built from TRBV3-1 and TRBJ2-1; TRBD2 agrees at 9 bases. V was clipped by 3 bases and J by 2 bases; unmatched bases: 2. The CDR3 is 15 residues long. The germline V gene has CDR1 LGHDT and CDR2 YNNKEL (reference sequence). CDR3 nucleotides: TGTGCCAGCAGCCAGGCTAGCGGGGCCTACAATGAGCAGTTCTTC. Translated: CASSQASGAYNEQFF.

This clonotype was counted between two and nine times. The chain carries TRBV30 and TRBJ2-4; D is possibly TRBD1 (5 bases). This CDR3 region has 15 residues. The V end was cut by 5 bases, the J end by 0 bases, with 14 bases between. The germline V gene encodes CDR1 GTSNPN and CDR2 SVGIG (reference sequence). CDR3 region: CAWGQGALAKNIQYF. In DNA form, the CDR3 reads TGTGCCTGGGGTCAGGGTGCCCTAGCCAAAAACATTCAGTACTTC.